This TCR beta chain was captured by sequencing in a study of PD-1 blockade in mismatch repair-deficient tumors. The table came from immunoSEQ multiplex PCR; TCRdb's copy has only in-frame clones and leaves some out. The data hold tens of thousands of clones, with more than 75% observed a single time. This clone came up once. All patients were mismatch repair deficient, assessed by either PCR or immunohistochemistry. TCRs were sequenced from a few patients responding to pembrolizumab. V shed 7 bases and J shed 2 bases, with 4 bases lying between them. The CDR3 is 11 residues long. The germline V gene encodes CDR1 SGHTA and CDR2 FQGNSA.

This receptor was taken from an adult with mismatch repair-deficient cancer. The chain joins TRBV7-2 to TRBJ2-3; no clear D gene. The material sequenced was peripheral blood, taken 4 weeks after starting pembrolizumab. The CDR3 spells CASTLTDTQYF. CDR3 bases: TGTGCCAGCACCCTCACAGATACGCAGTATTTT.